Detailed here is one T cell receptor beta chain. Its antigen is currently unknown. One end of the junction fails to match germline, which may point to a read error. The CDR3 is 12 amino acids. The germline gives CDR1 ENHRY, CDR2 SYGVKD. This entry is derived from a study of T cells after yellow fever vaccination. Looking at the study overall: Preparation of the low-cell-number fractions used SMART-Seq v4 Ultra Low Input.

The study, taken as a whole, reports: Relatively few clonotypes were ones that appeared in both CD4 and CD8 compartments. Clones from primary vaccination mostly reappeared after the booster (less than 98% CD4, over 85% CD8). It was a weaker secondary response, yet one that peaked faster, at day 5 versus 15.

TCRdb analysed the 5' RACE reads with MiXCR anew, one entry per CDR3 protein. The data contain 450,000 to 600,000 distinct CDR3 sequences, about a sixth of them singletons. The chain carries TRBV10-3 and TRBJ2-5; TRBD1 might be the D (5 bases). Sequenced material: PBMCs, taken around 5 days after the first yellow fever vaccination. This TCR was sampled from a young man who received the YFV17D yellow fever vaccine. CDR3 DNA sequence: TGTGCCATCGGTGACCCTAGGGGGACCCAGTACTTC. Protein: CAIGDPRGTQYF.